This is a list of T cell receptor beta chains from one sample in a study of shared clonotypes between healthy human individuals. Only in-frame clones appear in the TCRdb table, and some are missing; sequencing was by immunoSEQ multiplex PCR. The profile shows approximately 1,500,000 clones, roughly 96% of them singletons. Sequencing was performed on naive CD4+ T cells sorted from blood. All receptors come from a man younger than 45 in good health. Each CDR3 is given with its conserved first and last residue. A D gene is named only where the DNA matches it firmly. Some rows mark clone size as missing; the rest say once, few, many or name a class of expanded clone.

clone size: -
J gene: TRBJ1-2
D gene: -
V gene: TRBV7-2
CDR3 protein: CASSTGQSYGYTF
CDR3 DNA: TGTGCCAGCAGCACCGGACAGAGCTATGGCTACACCTTC

clone size: -
J gene: TRBJ2-1
D gene: -
V gene: TRBV19
CDR3 protein: CATTDYNEQFF
CDR3 DNA: TGTGCCACAACGGACTACAATGAGCAGTTCTTC

clone size: -
J gene: TRBJ2-1
D gene: TRBD2
V gene: TRBV9
CDR3 protein: CASSVGASGALYNEQFF
CDR3 DNA: TGTGCCAGCAGCGTAGGGGCTAGCGGGGCCCTATACAATGAGCAGTTCTTC

clone size: -
J gene: TRBJ2-1
D gene: -
V gene: TRBV5-8
CDR3 protein: CASSSGWNEQFF
CDR3 DNA: TGTGCCAGCAGCTCGGGGTGGAATGAGCAGTTCTTC

clone size: -
J gene: TRBJ2-3
D gene: TRBD2
V gene: TRBV13
CDR3 protein: CASSFGLAGPTDTQYF
CDR3 DNA: TGTGCCAGCAGCTTTGGACTAGCGGGACCCACAGATACGCAGTATTTT

clone size: -
J gene: TRBJ1-4
D gene: -
V gene: TRBV5-1
CDR3 protein: CASSLDPPTMNEKLFF
CDR3 DNA: TGCGCCAGCAGCTTGGATCCTCCGACTATGAATGAAAAACTGTTTTTT

clone size: -
J gene: TRBJ2-1
D gene: TRBD2
V gene: TRBV9
CDR3 protein: CASSHRGTSGYNEQFF
CDR3 DNA: TGTGCCAGCAGCCATAGGGGGACTAGCGGATACAATGAGCAGTTCTTC

clone size: -
J gene: TRBJ1-2
D gene: TRBD1
V gene: TRBV30
CDR3 protein: CAWITPGGDYGYTF
CDR3 DNA: TGTGCCTGGATCACCCCAGGGGGGGACTATGGCTACACCTTC

clone size: -
J gene: TRBJ2-7
D gene: TRBD1
V gene: TRBV7-2
CDR3 protein: CASSSDRGIRDF
CDR3 DNA: TGTGCCAGCAGCTCGGACAGGGGGATCCGGGACTTC

clone size: few
J gene: TRBJ2-7
D gene: -
V gene: TRBV27
CDR3 protein: CASSLKVHYEQYF
CDR3 DNA: TGTGCCAGCAGTTTGAAGGTACACTACGAGCAGTACTTC

clone size: -
J gene: TRBJ2-7
D gene: TRBD2
V gene: TRBV5-1
CDR3 protein: CASSQWTSGSPGTSYEQYF
CDR3 DNA: TGCGCCAGCAGCCAGTGGACTAGCGGAAGTCCTGGGACCTCCTACGAGCAGTACTTC

clone size: -
J gene: TRBJ1-5
D gene: -
V gene: TRBV11-2
CDR3 protein: CASSRNVDQPQHF
CDR3 DNA: TGTGCCAGCAGCCGTAACGTAGATCAGCCCCAGCATTTT

clone size: -
J gene: TRBJ1-2
D gene: -
V gene: TRBV6-5
CDR3 protein: CASSYASGVNGYTF
CDR3 DNA: TGTGCCAGCAGTTACGCATCGGGGGTTAATGGCTACACCTTC

clone size: -
J gene: TRBJ1-5
D gene: -
V gene: TRBV28
CDR3 protein: CASRLTIGFNQPQHF
CDR3 DNA: TGTGCCAGCAGACTGACCATTGGATTTAATCAGCCCCAGCATTTT

clone size: -
J gene: TRBJ2-5
D gene: TRBD2
V gene: TRBV5-4
CDR3 protein: CASTGKLGGSLQETQYF
CDR3 DNA: TGTGCCAGCACTGGGAAGTTGGGCGGGAGCCTTCAAGAGACCCAGTACTTC

clone size: -
J gene: TRBJ1-2
D gene: -
V gene: TRBV29-1
CDR3 protein: CSVEDLSGNGYTF
CDR3 DNA: TGCAGCGTTGAAGATCTGAGTGGCAATGGCTACACCTTC

clone size: -
J gene: TRBJ1-5
D gene: -
V gene: TRBV6-1
CDR3 protein: CASRPGYSNQPQHF
CDR3 DNA: TGTGCCAGCAGACCAGGGTATAGCAATCAGCCCCAGCATTTT

clone size: -
J gene: TRBJ1-2
D gene: -
V gene: TRBV5-6
CDR3 protein: CASSLVVGPGSGYTF
CDR3 DNA: TGTGCCAGCAGCTTGGTGGTAGGACCAGGCTCTGGCTACACCTTC